This is a list of T cell receptor beta chains from one sample in a study of blood T cell repertoires in COVID-19. Only in-frame clones appear in the TCRdb table, and some are missing; sequencing was by immunoSEQ multiplex PCR. This repertoire shows almost 500,000 clones, approximately 90% found once; its top ten account for under 9.5%. Sequences were obtained from PBMCs or T cells enriched from blood (not recorded which). The receptors come from a woman aged 60-70 years who had recovered from COVID-19. Both conserved end residues are trimmed from each CDR3. The order of the fields is V gene, J gene, CDR3 protein.

v_call: TRBV24-1
j_call: TRBJ2-1
cdr3_aa: ATSGGGGWYNEQF

v_call: TRBV29-1
j_call: TRBJ1-1
cdr3_aa: SVDRTGFTEAF

v_call: TRBV11-2
j_call: TRBJ2-2
cdr3_aa: ASSLSSNRGPRELF

v_call: TRBV2
j_call: TRBJ1-4
cdr3_aa: ASSVRSLNEKLF

v_call: TRBV18
j_call: TRBJ1-2
cdr3_aa: ASSPIGTGTGSNYGYT

v_call: TRBV2
j_call: TRBJ2-5
cdr3_aa: ASSPLPTGQETQY

v_call: TRBV6-6
j_call: TRBJ1-1
cdr3_aa: ASSLGGPRTEAF

v_call: TRBV11-2
j_call: TRBJ2-5
cdr3_aa: ASSLVTSGGYQETQY

v_call: TRBV19
j_call: TRBJ1-1
cdr3_aa: ASTDRAMNTEAF

v_call: TRBV29-1
j_call: TRBJ2-2
cdr3_aa: SVAPTSGGSGELF

v_call: TRBV11-3
j_call: TRBJ2-1
cdr3_aa: ASSSGQLYNEQF

v_call: TRBV2
j_call: TRBJ1-5
cdr3_aa: ASSGRWGGEYSNQPQH

v_call: TRBV5-4
j_call: TRBJ2-1
cdr3_aa: ASSSGGGQLNNEQF

v_call: TRBV18
j_call: TRBJ1-1
cdr3_aa: ASSPDLQAEAF

v_call: TRBV9
j_call: TRBJ2-3
cdr3_aa: ASSARTGPSTDTQY

v_call: TRBV5-1
j_call: TRBJ1-1
cdr3_aa: ASSLGTVNTEAF

v_call: TRBV6-5
j_call: TRBJ1-6
cdr3_aa: ASSRTGQDNSPLH

v_call: TRBV19
j_call: TRBJ2-1
cdr3_aa: ASSPTGALYNEQF

v_call: TRBV25-1
j_call: TRBJ2-1
cdr3_aa: ATTERLSSYNEQF

v_call: TRBV4-1
j_call: TRBJ1-1
cdr3_aa: ASSHPTGINTEAF

v_call: TRBV6-5
j_call: TRBJ1-2
cdr3_aa: ASSNRDGYT

v_call: TRBV11-3
j_call: TRBJ2-6
cdr3_aa: ASITGTSSGANVLT

v_call: TRBV6-5
j_call: TRBJ1-2
cdr3_aa: ASRELSRSYGYT

v_call: TRBV2
j_call: TRBJ2-1
cdr3_aa: ANQAFVRLAGGNEQF

v_call: TRBV10-3
j_call: TRBJ2-7
cdr3_aa: ATTSSYEQY

v_call: TRBV19
j_call: TRBJ2-7
cdr3_aa: ASSKRAGVPRDEQY

v_call: TRBV6-1
j_call: TRBJ2-7
cdr3_aa: ASSDRQGIYEQY

v_call: TRBV27
j_call: TRBJ1-2
cdr3_aa: ASSEGGQGGYGYT

v_call: TRBV5-4
j_call: TRBJ2-7
cdr3_aa: ASSSDSPEQY

v_call: TRBV2
j_call: TRBJ1-5
cdr3_aa: ASSEGVVTGPSDQPQH

v_call: TRBV2
j_call: TRBJ1-5
cdr3_aa: ASSQGTDQPQH

v_call: TRBV24-1
j_call: TRBJ2-1
cdr3_aa: ATSDSGTSNEQF

v_call: TRBV3-1/TRBV3-2
j_call: TRBJ1-3
cdr3_aa: ASSQTGSGNTIY

v_call: TRBV5-1
j_call: TRBJ1-2
cdr3_aa: ASSFGLGTSMDYGYT

v_call: TRBV6-1
j_call: TRBJ1-2
cdr3_aa: ASSEGGGYT

v_call: TRBV10-2
j_call: TRBJ1-5
cdr3_aa: ASSPGQGGNQPQH

v_call: TRBV29-1
j_call: TRBJ2-7
cdr3_aa: SVFRGHEQY

v_call: TRBV7-2
j_call: TRBJ2-5
cdr3_aa: ASSLVAGGPGSQETQY

v_call: TRBV5-1
j_call: TRBJ2-7
cdr3_aa: ASSGTGTGGNEQY

v_call: TRBV9
j_call: TRBJ1-5
cdr3_aa: ASSVEQGDSNQPQH

v_call: TRBV15
j_call: TRBJ2-7
cdr3_aa: ATRQGSYEQY

v_call: TRBV3-1/TRBV3-2
j_call: TRBJ1-2
cdr3_aa: ASSLAQGYGYT

v_call: TRBV10-3
j_call: TRBJ2-1
cdr3_aa: AISAPGQGITHNEQF

v_call: TRBV9
j_call: TRBJ1-1
cdr3_aa: ASSVWDRVNTEAF

v_call: TRBV7-2
j_call: TRBJ2-1
cdr3_aa: ASSLPTGRDNEQF

v_call: TRBV7-2
j_call: TRBJ2-5
cdr3_aa: ASSLATRETQY

v_call: TRBV2
j_call: TRBJ2-4
cdr3_aa: ASSELDILGAKNIQY

v_call: TRBV13
j_call: TRBJ2-3
cdr3_aa: ASSLRAGSTDTQY

v_call: TRBV29-1
j_call: TRBJ1-1
cdr3_aa: SVQRGNTEAF

v_call: TRBV10-1
j_call: TRBJ1-1
cdr3_aa: ASNSGADTEAF

v_call: TRBV18
j_call: TRBJ1-5
cdr3_aa: ASSKQGPDSNQPQH

v_call: TRBV24-1
j_call: TRBJ2-5
cdr3_aa: ATSDLSGVQETQY

v_call: TRBV12-3/TRBV12-4
j_call: TRBJ1-6
cdr3_aa: ASRYGNSPLH

v_call: TRBV7-6
j_call: TRBJ1-3
cdr3_aa: ASSLGQGFGNTIY

v_call: TRBV30
j_call: TRBJ1-5
cdr3_aa: AWSVGTGVGQPQH